This TCR beta chain is from a study of identical twins. The length of the CDR3 is 14 residues. TCRdb used MiXCR to reprocess the 5' RACE reads, holding one entry per CDR3 protein. The sample lists 1,800,000 or so distinct CDR3 sequences, about 32% occurring once. Only a few counts were recorded for this clonotype. The sample was cord blood. This sequence joins TRBV21-1 and TRBJ1-1. TRBV21-1 is flagged as a pseudogene. The source is a newborn girl in good health. This chain's CDR3 is CASSKVTLNTEAFF. CDR3 nucleotides: TGTGCCAGCAGCAAAGTAACGTTGAACACTGAAGCTTTCTTT.